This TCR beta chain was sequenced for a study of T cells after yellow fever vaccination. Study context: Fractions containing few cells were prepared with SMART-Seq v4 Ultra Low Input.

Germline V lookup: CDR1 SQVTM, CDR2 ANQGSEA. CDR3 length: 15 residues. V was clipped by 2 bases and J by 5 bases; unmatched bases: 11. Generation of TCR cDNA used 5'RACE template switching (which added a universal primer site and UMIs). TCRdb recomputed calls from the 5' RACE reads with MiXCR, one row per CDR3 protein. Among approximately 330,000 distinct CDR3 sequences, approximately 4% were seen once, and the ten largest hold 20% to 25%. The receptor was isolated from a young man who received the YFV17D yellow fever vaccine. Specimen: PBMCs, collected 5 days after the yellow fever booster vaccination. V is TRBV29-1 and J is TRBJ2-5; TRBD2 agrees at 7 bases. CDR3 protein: CSVEMDGGSGETQYF. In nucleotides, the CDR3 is TGCAGCGTTGAAATGGACGGGGGGTCCGGTGAGACCCAGTACTTC.